The 21 T cell receptor beta chains reported below all come from one sample, sequenced in a study of blood T cell repertoires in COVID-19. The assay was immunoSEQ multiplex PCR, and TCRdb's table has in-frame clones only and misses some. There are about 77,000 clones in the sample; about 80% occur only once, and less than 6% lies in the top ten. Sequencing was done on a sample of peripheral blood. The receptors were sampled from a woman in her sixties or seventies with acute or convalescent COVID-19.

V usage is TRBV13 and J usage is TRBJ1-1, with a possible D match to TRBD1 (6 bases). In germline, CDR1 is PRHDT, CDR2 FYEKMQ (reference sequence). The CDR3 loop spans 14 amino acids. V was clipped by 0 bases and J by 5 bases, with 10 bases between them. CDR3 region: CASSLGAGATEAFF. Written as DNA, the CDR3 is TGTGCCAGCAGCTTAGGGGCGGGGGCAACTGAAGCTTTCTTT.

The J gene is TRBJ2-2, the V gene TRBV3-1 (or the pseudogene TRBV3-2), with a tentative D call TRBD1 (6 bases). The germline V gene encodes CDR1 LGHDT and CDR2 YNNKEL (reference sequence). This CDR3 spans 16 amino acids. Deletions cut 0 bases from V and 6 bases from J, with 14 bases between. The CDR3 coding sequence is TGTGCCAGCAGCCAAGAGACAGGTCCATACCCCGGGGAGCTGTTTTTT. Its protein is CASSQETGPYPGELFF.

The CDR3 spells CASPKGGRSYNEQFF. The CDR3 DNA reads TGTGCCAGCCCCAAGGGGGGACGCTCCTACAATGAGCAGTTCTTC. The V and J genes are TRBV7-9 and TRBJ2-1, with D tentatively TRBD1 or TRBD2 (6 bases each). This CDR3 is 15 amino acids long. Between the trimmed V and J ends, which lost 8 bases and 0 bases, there was a span of 14 bases. Germline V gives CDR1 SEHNR, CDR2 FQNEAQ (reference sequence).

This clone was detected once. The rearrangement joins TRBV25-1 to TRBJ2-1; perhaps TRBD2 as D (5 bases). This CDR3 has 11 amino acids. Trimming took off 6 bases at V and 10 bases at J, with 10 bases between the two ends. Germline loops: CDR1 MGHDK, CDR2 SYGVNS. CDR3 residues: CASRGRGEQFF. CDR3 DNA sequence: TGTGCCAGCAGAGGGAGAGGCGAGCAGTTCTTC.

The chain employs TRBV4-1 and TRBJ2-1, with 10 bases identical to TRBD2. The germline CDR1 and CDR2 sequences are MGHRA and YSYEKL. The trim removed 0 bases at V and 5 bases at J, leaving 10 bases unmatched. This CDR3 region has 18 residues. The CDR3 reads CASSQDLSGGAQNNEQFF. The CDR3 DNA follows: TGCGCCAGCAGCCAAGATCTCAGCGGGGGGGCTCAAAACAATGAGCAGTTCTTC.

The V call is TRBV19, the J call TRBJ2-5, with 10 bases that match TRBD2. This CDR3 comprises 16 residues. The germline V gene has CDR1 LNHDA and CDR2 SQIVND (reference sequence). The J segment lost 5 bases and the V segment lost 0 bases, leaving 6 bases of the junction unmatched. The CDR3 reads CASSIDSGTSVETQYF. In DNA form, the CDR3 reads TGTGCCAGTAGTATAGATTCCGGGACTAGCGTGGAGACCCAGTACTTC.

The chain joins TRBV6-2 or TRBV6-3 to TRBJ2-3; D may be TRBD2 (6 bases). V lost 4 bases to trimming and J lost 0 bases, with 20 bases between them. CDR1 is MNHEY and CDR2 is SVGEGT in the germline V gene. The CDR3 runs 18 residues. The CDR3 region has the DNA TGTGCCAGCAGTTTCAGTACCCGGGACTCTTATAGCACAGATACGCAGTATTTT. Translated, it gives CASSFSTRDSYSTDTQYF.

The chain carries TRBV6-5 and TRBJ2-7; D is undetermined. V was pared by 6 bases and J by 2 bases, with 14 bases between. Germline V CDR1 and CDR2: MNHEY, SVGAGI. The CDR3 is 14 residues long. CDR3 protein: CASRGVFAPYEQYF. The CDR3 DNA sequence: TGTGCCAGCAGGGGCGTATTCGCTCCCTACGAGCAGTACTTC.

The rearrangement joins TRBV19 to TRBJ2-5; 7 bases align to TRBD1. The V segment lost 0 bases and the J segment 1 base; nucleotides outside the gene matches: 2. This CDR3 contains 15 residues. CDR1 is LNHDA and CDR2 is SQIVND in the germline V gene (reference sequence). In DNA form, the CDR3 reads TGTGCCAGTAGTATAGACACAGGGGTCCAAGAGACCCAGTACTTC. Translation gives CASSIDTGVQETQYF.

The CDR3 spells CAIKHGAGGYTF. The CDR3 nucleotides read TGTGCCATCAAGCACGGGGCGGGGGGCTACACCTTC. The rearrangement joins TRBV10-3 to TRBJ1-2; possibly TRBD1 for D (5 bases). V dropped 7 bases and J dropped 8 bases, with 14 bases sitting between them. The germline V gene encodes CDR1 ENHRY and CDR2 SYGVKD. The CDR3 totals 12 residues.

This clone was observed once. The rearrangement links TRBV13 to TRBJ1-3; 12 nucleotides agree with TRBD1. Per the germline V gene, CDR1 is PRHDT and CDR2 is FYEKMQ (reference sequence). With 5 bases clipped from V and 0 bases from J, the junction kept 5 bases outside the gene matches. The CDR3 has 17 amino acids. CDR3 DNA: TGTGCCAGCAGCACGGGACAGGGGGCTATCTCTGGAAACACCATATATTTT. It codes for CASSTGQGAISGNTIYF.

There are a few counts of this clone. This sequence joins TRBV6-2 or TRBV6-3 and TRBJ1-5, with 8 nucleotides matching TRBD1. The CDR3 totals 15 residues. V trimming: 5 bases; J trimming: 3 bases; junction bases outside the gene matches: 6. CDR1 and CDR2 (germline): MNHEY, SVGEGT. CDR3 in DNA: TGTGCCAGCAGTCCCGGACAGGGCCCCAATCAGCCCCAGCATTTT. Protein sequence: CASSPGQGPNQPQHF.

The chain has TRBV7-9 and TRBJ2-5; 8 bases match TRBD2. The junction had 10 bases not matched to a gene; V was cut back by 1 base and J by 3 bases. The CDR3 extends over 17 amino acids. Per germline, CDR1 SEHNR and CDR2 FQNEAQ (reference sequence). The CDR3 DNA reads TGTGCCAGCAGCTTAGGGACCCTCCGCGGGGGGAAAGAGACCCAGTACTTC. Encoded protein: CASSLGTLRGGKETQYF.

The J gene is TRBJ1-4, the V gene TRBV9, with D perhaps TRBD1 (6 bases). With 3 bases removed from V and 2 bases from J, the gap between germline ends came to 14 bases. Germline loops: CDR1 SGDLS, CDR2 YYNGEE. The CDR3 consists of 16 residues. For the CDR3, the DNA is TGTGCCAGCAGCGCCCACGGACAGACGACTAATGAAAAACTGTTTTTT. Its protein is CASSAHGQTTNEKLFF.

This sequence joins TRBV19 and TRBJ2-7; no clear D. Trimming took off 6 bases at V and 4 bases at J, with 16 bases between the two ends. The CDR3 contains 14 residues. The germline V gene has CDR1 LNHDA and CDR2 SQIVND (reference sequence). The CDR3 is CASSATVHNYEQYF. The CDR3 nucleotides read TGTGCCAGTAGCGCGACTGTCCATAATTACGAGCAGTACTTC.

V and J are TRBV5-6 and TRBJ1-2, with D perhaps matching TRBD1 (5 bases). Trimming removed 4 bases at V and 7 bases at J, with 14 bases between. The CDR3 consists of 13 residues. Germline-derived CDR1 and CDR2 are SGHDT and YYEEEE. CDR3 nucleotides: TGTGCCAGCAGCCTTATGAGGAGGGGTGGCTACACCTTC. Translation: CASSLMRRGGYTF.

The chain carries TRBV19 and TRBJ1-1; D possibly corresponds to TRBD1 (6 bases). The length of the CDR3 is 12 residues. In germline, CDR1 is LNHDA, CDR2 SQIVND (reference sequence). Trimming removed 5 bases from V and 5 bases from J, with 9 bases in between. CDR3 sequence (DNA): TGTGCCAGTAGTTTTACAGGGACTGAAGCTTTCTTT. Protein sequence: CASSFTGTEAFF.

The chain employs TRBV6-6 and TRBJ1-2; perhaps TRBD1 as D (6 bases). Germline CDR1 MNHNY, CDR2 SVGAGI (reference sequence). The CDR3 loop spans 13 amino acids. V lost 4 bases, J lost 4 bases, and 10 bases lay in between. The CDR3 nucleotides read TGTGCCAGCAGTTTAGGACAGAGCTATGGCTACACCTTC. This gives the protein CASSLGQSYGYTF.

This clone was seen more than once but under ten times. The genes are TRBV18 and TRBJ1-1, with D tentatively TRBD1 (5 bases). V was shortened by 3 bases and J by 3 bases, with 17 bases between the two germline ends. The germline gives CDR1 KGHSH, CDR2 LQKENI. The CDR3 consists of 16 residues. The CDR3 DNA reads as TGTGCCAGCTCACCTTCCGGGAGGGGTAAGGACACTGAAGCTTTCTTT. It translates to CASSPSGRGKDTEAFF.

V usage is TRBV10-3 and J usage is TRBJ1-3; D not certain. This CDR3 has 16 residues. CDR1 and CDR2 from the germline V gene are ENHRY and SYGVKD. V shed 2 bases and J shed 0 bases, with 11 bases lying between them. CDR3 in amino acids: CAISEPAASSGNTIYF. The CDR3 region has the DNA TGTGCCATCAGTGAGCCCGCGGCTAGCTCTGGAAACACCATATATTTT.

This chain links TRBV12-2 with TRBJ1-4; TRBD1 was called by the table and not checked on the DNA. TRBV12-2 is a known pseudogene. The CDR3 sequence is 17 residues long. The CDR3 nucleotides are TGTGCAAGTGGGCGTCTTGGCCGACAGGGGTCTAATGAAAAACTGTTTTTT. Translation: CASGRLGRQGSNEKLFF.